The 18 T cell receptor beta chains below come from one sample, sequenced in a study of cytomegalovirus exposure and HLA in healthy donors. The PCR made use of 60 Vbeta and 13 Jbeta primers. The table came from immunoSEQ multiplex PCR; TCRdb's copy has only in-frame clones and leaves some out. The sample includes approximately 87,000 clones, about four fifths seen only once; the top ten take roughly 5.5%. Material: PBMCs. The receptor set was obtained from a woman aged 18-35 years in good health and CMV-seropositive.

CDR3: CASSQVQGARYGYTF. The DNA of the CDR3 is TGTGCCAGCAGCCAAGTACAGGGGGCCAGGTATGGCTACACCTTC. The V gene is TRBV4-2, the J gene TRBJ1-2; 9 positions match TRBD1. This CDR3 has 15 amino acids. V gave up 1 base and J gave up 5 bases; unmatched junction bases: 5. The V gene's germline CDR1 is LGHNA and CDR2 YNFKEQ.

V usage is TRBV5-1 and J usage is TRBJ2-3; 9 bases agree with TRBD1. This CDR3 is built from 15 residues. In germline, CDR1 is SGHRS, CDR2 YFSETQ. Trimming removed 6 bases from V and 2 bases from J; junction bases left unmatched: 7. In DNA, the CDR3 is TGCGCCAGCACCCGACAGGGGGGACCCACAGATACGCAGTATTTT. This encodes CASTRQGGPTDTQYF.

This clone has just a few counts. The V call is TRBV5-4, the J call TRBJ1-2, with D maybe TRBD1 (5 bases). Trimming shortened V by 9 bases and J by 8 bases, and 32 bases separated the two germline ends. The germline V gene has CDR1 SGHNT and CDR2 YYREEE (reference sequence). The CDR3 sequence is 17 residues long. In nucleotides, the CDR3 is TGTGCCACCATGACCAGGGACTTGGGCTTTGGGTCTAACGGCTACACCTTC. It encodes CATMTRDLGFGSNGYTF.

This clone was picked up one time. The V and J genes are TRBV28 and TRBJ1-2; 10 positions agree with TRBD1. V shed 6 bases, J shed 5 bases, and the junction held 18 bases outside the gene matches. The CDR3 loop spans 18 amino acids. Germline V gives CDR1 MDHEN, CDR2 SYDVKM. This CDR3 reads CASSEPGQGTWGLYGYTF. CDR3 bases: TGTGCCAGCAGCGAGCCGGGACAGGGGACGTGGGGCTTATATGGCTACACCTTC.

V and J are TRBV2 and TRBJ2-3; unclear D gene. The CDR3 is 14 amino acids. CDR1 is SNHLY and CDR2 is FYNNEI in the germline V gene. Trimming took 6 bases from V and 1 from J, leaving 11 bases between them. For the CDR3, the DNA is TGTGCCAGCAGGGGTCTAACAGGCACAGATACGCAGTATTTT. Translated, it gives CASRGLTGTDTQYF. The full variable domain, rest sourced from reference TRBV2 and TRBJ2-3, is EPEVTQTPSHQVTQMGQEVILRCVPISNHLYFYWYRQILGQKVEFLVSFYNNEISEKSEIFDDQFSVERPDGSNFTLKIRSTKLEDSAMYFCASRGLTGTDTQYFGPGTRLTVL.

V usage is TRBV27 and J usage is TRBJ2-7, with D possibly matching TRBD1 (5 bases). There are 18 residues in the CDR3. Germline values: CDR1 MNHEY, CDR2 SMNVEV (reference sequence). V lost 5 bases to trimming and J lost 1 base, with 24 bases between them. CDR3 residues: CASSPEAFRQHNSYEQYF. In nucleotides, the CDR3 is TGTGCCAGCAGTCCCGAGGCTTTTAGACAGCACAATTCCTACGAGCAGTACTTC.

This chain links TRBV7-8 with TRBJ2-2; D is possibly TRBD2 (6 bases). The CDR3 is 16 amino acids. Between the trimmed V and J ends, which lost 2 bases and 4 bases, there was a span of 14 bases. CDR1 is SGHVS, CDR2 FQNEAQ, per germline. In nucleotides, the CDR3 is TGTGCCAGCAGCTTATTTGTGGGAGGTGGCACCGGGGAGCTGTTTTTT. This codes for CASSLFVGGGTGELFF.

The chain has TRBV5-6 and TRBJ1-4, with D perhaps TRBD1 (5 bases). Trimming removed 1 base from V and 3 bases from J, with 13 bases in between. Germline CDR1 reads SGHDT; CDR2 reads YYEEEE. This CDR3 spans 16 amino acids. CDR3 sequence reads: CASSLNWGRPNEKLFF. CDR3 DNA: TGTGCCAGCAGCTTGAATTGGGGCAGGCCTAATGAAAAACTGTTTTTT.

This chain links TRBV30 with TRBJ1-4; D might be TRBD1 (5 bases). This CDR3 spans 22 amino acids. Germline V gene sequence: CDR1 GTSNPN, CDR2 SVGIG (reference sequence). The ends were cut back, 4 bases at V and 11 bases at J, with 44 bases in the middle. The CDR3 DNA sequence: TGTGCCTGGAAATCAGACTTCAATACTAATGAGTGGGGGGGTGGGATGAATTGGAAACTGTTTTTT. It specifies CAWKSDFNTNEWGGGMNWKLFF.

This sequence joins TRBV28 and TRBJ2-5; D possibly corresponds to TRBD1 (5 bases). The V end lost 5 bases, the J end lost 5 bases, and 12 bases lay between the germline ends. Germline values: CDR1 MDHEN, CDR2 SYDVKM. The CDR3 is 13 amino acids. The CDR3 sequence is CASSDSAEETQYF. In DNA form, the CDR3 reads TGTGCCAGCAGTGACAGTGCCGAGGAGACCCAGTACTTC.

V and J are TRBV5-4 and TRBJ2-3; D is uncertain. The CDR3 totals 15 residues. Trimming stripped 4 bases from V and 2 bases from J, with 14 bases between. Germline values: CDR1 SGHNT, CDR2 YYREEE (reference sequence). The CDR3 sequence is CASSHVGWATDTQYF. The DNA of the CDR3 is TGTGCCAGCAGCCACGTCGGCTGGGCCACAGATACGCAGTATTTT.

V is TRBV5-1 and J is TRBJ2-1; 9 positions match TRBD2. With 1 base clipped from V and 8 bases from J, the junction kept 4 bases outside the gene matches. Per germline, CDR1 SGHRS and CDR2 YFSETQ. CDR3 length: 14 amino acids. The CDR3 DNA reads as TGCGCCAGCAGCTTGTTAGCGGGAGTGGATGAGCAGTTCTTC. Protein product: CASSLLAGVDEQFF.

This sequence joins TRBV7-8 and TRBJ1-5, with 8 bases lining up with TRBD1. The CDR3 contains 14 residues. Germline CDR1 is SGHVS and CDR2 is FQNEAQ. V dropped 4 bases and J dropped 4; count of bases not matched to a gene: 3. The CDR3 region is CASSSDRVNQPQHF. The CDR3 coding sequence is TGTGCCAGCAGCTCGGACAGGGTTAATCAGCCCCAGCATTTT.

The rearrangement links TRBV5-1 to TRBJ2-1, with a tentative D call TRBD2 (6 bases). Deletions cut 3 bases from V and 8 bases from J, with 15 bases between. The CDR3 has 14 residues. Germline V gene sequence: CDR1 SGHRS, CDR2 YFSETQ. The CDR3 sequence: CASSSDYPSDEQFF. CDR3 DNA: TGCGCCAGCAGCTCGGACTACCCTTCGGATGAGCAGTTCTTC.

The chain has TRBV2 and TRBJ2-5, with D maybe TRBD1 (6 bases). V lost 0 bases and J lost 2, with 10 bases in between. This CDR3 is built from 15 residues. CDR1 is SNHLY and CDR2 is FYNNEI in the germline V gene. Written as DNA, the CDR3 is TGTGCCAGCAGTGAAGCGGGGGCAGATCAAGAGACCCAGTACTTC. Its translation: CASSEAGADQETQYF.

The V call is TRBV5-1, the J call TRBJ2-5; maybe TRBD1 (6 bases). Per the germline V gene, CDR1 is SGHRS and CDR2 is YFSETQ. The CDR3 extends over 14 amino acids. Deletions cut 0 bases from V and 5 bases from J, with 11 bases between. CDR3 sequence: CASSLDQGSETQYF. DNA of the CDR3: TGCGCCAGCAGCTTGGATCAGGGGTCGGAGACCCAGTACTTC.

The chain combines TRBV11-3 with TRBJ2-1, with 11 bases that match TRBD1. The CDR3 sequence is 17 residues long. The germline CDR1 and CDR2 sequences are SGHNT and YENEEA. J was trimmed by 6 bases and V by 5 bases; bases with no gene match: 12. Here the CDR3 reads CASSIGQGAGGTNEQFF. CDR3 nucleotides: TGTGCCAGCAGCATCGGACAGGGGGCTGGCGGGACCAATGAGCAGTTCTTC.

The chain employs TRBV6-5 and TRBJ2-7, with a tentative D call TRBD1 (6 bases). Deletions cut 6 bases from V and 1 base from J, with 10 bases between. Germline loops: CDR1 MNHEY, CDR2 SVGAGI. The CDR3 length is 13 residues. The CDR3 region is CASREQGSYEQYF. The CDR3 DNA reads TGTGCCAGCAGGGAACAGGGATCCTACGAGCAGTACTTC.